The 4 T cell receptor beta chains below all came from one sample that was sequenced in a study of blood T cell repertoires in COVID-19. Libraries were prepared by immunoSEQ multiplex PCR; TCRdb keeps only in-frame clonotypes and omits some of them. The sample contains 110,000 or so clones, 85% to 90% of which appear only once. Sequencing was performed on peripheral blood. These receptors were taken from a woman aged 50 to 60 with acute or convalescent COVID-19.

V gene TRBV7-9 combines with J gene TRBJ1-2, with TRBD1 matching over 9 bases. CDR1 is SEHNR and CDR2 is FQNEAQ in the germline V gene (reference sequence). V dropped 0 bases and J dropped 11; count of bases not matched to a gene: 4. The CDR3 consists of 13 residues. CDR3 nucleotide sequence: TGTGCCAGCAGCTTAGCTGGCGGGACAGGGTACACCTTC. It is translated as CASSLAGGTGYTF.

The chain's CDR3 is CASSLGRNGYTF. The CDR3 DNA reads as TGTGCCAGCAGCTTGGGGCGGAATGGCTACACCTTC. J is TRBJ1-2 and V is TRBV7-2; tentative D call: TRBD1 (5 bases). The germline gives CDR1 SGHTA, CDR2 FQGNSA. V gave up 3 bases and J gave up 6 bases, with 8 bases separating them. The CDR3 extends over 12 amino acids.

The rearrangement uses TRBV7-6 and TRBJ2-5; 10 bases are a match to TRBD1. The germline gives CDR1 SGHVS, CDR2 FNYEAQ. CDR3 length: 16 residues. V was pared by 2 bases and J by 5 bases, with 8 bases of the junction left unmatched. CDR3 nucleotide sequence: TGTGCCAGCAGCTTACTATCGACAGGGGGCGGGGAGACCCAGTACTTC. Protein product: CASSLLSTGGGETQYF. Complete variable domain (other parts from reference TRBV7-6 and TRBJ2-5): GAGVSQSPRYKVTKRGQDVALRCDPISGHVSLYWYRQALGQGPEFLTYFNYEAQQDKSGLPNDRFSAERPEGSISTLTIQRTEQRDSAMYRCASSLLSTGGGETQYFGPGTRLLVL.

This clone was picked up a small number of times. The CDR3 region is CASSHGGGTEAFF. The CDR3 nucleotides are TGTGCCAGCAGCCATGGGGGGGGCACTGAAGCTTTCTTT. The rearrangement uses TRBV3-1 (or the pseudogene TRBV3-2) and TRBJ1-1; D may be TRBD1 (5 bases). The CDR3 runs to 13 residues. Germline V lookup: CDR1 LGHDT, CDR2 YNNKEL (reference sequence). V was shortened by 3 bases and J by 4 bases, with 9 bases between the two germline ends.